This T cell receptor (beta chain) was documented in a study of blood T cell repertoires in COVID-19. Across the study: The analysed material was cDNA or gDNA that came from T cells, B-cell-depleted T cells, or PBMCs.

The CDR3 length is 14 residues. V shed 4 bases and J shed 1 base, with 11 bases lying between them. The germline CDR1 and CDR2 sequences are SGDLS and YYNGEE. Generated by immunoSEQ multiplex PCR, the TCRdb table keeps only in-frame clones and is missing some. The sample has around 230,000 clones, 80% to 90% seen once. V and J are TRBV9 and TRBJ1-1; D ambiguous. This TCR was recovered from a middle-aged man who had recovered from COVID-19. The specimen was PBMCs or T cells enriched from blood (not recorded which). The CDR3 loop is CASSPRRENTEAFF. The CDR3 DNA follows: TGTGCCAGCAGCCCACGGAGGGAGAACACTGAAGCTTTCTTT. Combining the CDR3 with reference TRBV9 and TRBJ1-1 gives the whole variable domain DSGVTQTPKHLITATGQRVTLRCSPRSGDLSVYWYQQSLDQGLQFLIQYYNGEERAKGNILERFSAQQFPDLHSELNLSSLELGDSALYFCASSPRRENTEAFFGQGTRLTVV.